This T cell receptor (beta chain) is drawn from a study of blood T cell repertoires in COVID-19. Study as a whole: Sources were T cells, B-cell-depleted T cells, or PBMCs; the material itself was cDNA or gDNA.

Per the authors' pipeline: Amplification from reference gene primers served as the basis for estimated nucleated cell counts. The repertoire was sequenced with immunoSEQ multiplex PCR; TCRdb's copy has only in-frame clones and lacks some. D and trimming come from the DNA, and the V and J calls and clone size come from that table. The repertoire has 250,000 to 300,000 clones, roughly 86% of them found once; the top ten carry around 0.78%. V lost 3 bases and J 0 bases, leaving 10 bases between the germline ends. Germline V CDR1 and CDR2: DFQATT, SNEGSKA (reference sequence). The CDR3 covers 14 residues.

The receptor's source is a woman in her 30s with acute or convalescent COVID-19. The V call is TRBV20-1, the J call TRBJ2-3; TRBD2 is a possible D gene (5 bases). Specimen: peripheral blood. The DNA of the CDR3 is TGCAGTGCTAGTATGGGAGAAAGCACAGATACGCAGTATTTT. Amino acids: CSASMGESTDTQYF.